The clone carrying this T cell receptor (beta chain) has at least ten counts. No antigen is known for it. The sample comes from a study of CD8 T cells in ankylosing spondylitis. Findings of the study overall: In peripheral blood, disease-linked CD8+ clones occurred at relatively low frequencies. The clones that were linked to disease were reported to be significantly enriched in matched synovial fluid samples from ankylosing spondylitis patients. A TCR beta motif of 7 to 9 highly homologous variants seemed to mark ankylosing spondylitis blood.

Quantitative 5'-RACE with molecular barcodes produced the TCR beta libraries. One entry per CDR3 protein results from TCRdb running MiXCR on the 5' RACE reads. The data show just under 550,000 distinct CDR3 sequences, approximately 11% seen once. Trimming took off 0 bases at V and 6 bases at J, with 12 bases between the two ends. The CDR3 is made up of 15 amino acids. Germline V gene lookup returns CDR1 SSHAT and CDR2 FNYEAQ (reference sequence). The TCR sequence derives from a male donor with ankylosing spondylitis. Sequenced material: blood, either unsorted or a sorted T cell fraction (not recorded which). This chain uses TRBV7-7 with TRBJ2-1; TRBD2 is a possible D gene (6 bases). CDR3 sequence: CASSLAGGNFNEQFF. CDR3 nucleotides: TGTGCCAGCAGCTTAGCGGGAGGAAACTTCAATGAGCAGTTCTTC.